This is a list of T cell receptor beta chains from one sample in a study of naive and memory T cell subsets. A single record per CDR3 protein comes from TCRdb applying MiXCR to the UMI-ligation and nested PCR reads. This table holds fewer than 20,000 distinct CDR3 sequences, 7.5% to 10% found once. Source: skin, taken from a tuberculin skin test site. The receptors shown here come from an adult in good health. CDR3s include the opening cysteine and the closing phenylalanine or tryptophan. D genes are given only for firm matches. Clone size, where shown, is once, few, many, or a class for clones that have expanded.

J: TRBJ2-1
D: TRBD2
size: NA
V: TRBV7-3
CDR3: CASSPRFSGSSNEQFF
DNA: TGTGCCAGCAGCCCACGTTTTAGCGGGAGTTCTAATGAGCAGTTCTTC

J: TRBJ1-2
D: NA
size: NA
V: TRBV29-1
CDR3: CSVEGSPYGYTF
DNA: TGCAGCGTTGAAGGGTCACCCTATGGCTACACCTTC

J: TRBJ1-5
D: NA
size: many
V: TRBV28
CDR3: CASSFVTQPQHF
DNA: TGTGCCAGCAGTTTTGTGACTCAGCCCCAGCATTTT

J: TRBJ2-5
D: NA
size: NA
V: TRBV7-9
CDR3: CASSLVQQGMWETQYF
DNA: TGTGCCAGCAGCTTAGTTCAACAGGGCATGTGGGAGACCCAGTACTTC

J: TRBJ2-6
D: TRBD1
size: medium-sized
V: TRBV20-1
CDR3: CSASTWTGHGANVLTF
DNA: TGCAGTGCTAGCACATGGACAGGGCACGGGGCCAACGTCCTGACTTTC

J: TRBJ2-3
D: NA
size: NA
V: TRBV18
CDR3: CASSPLWGSTDTQYF
DNA: TGTGCCAGCTCACCACTGTGGGGTTCGACAGATACGCAGTATTTT

J: TRBJ2-2
D: NA
size: medium-sized
V: TRBV6-6
CDR3: CASIGQGGTGELFF
DNA: TGTGCCAGCATAGGTCAGGGCGGCACCGGGGAGCTGTTTTTT

J: TRBJ1-4
D: TRBD1
size: few
V: TRBV7-2
CDR3: CASSLVDRGRSNEKLFF
DNA: TGTGCCAGCAGCTTAGTTGACAGGGGGAGGTCTAATGAAAAACTGTTTTTT

J: TRBJ1-2
D: NA
size: many
V: TRBV9
CDR3: CASSVAVGKNYGYTF
DNA: TGTGCCAGCAGCGTAGCTGTGGGGAAAAACTATGGCTACACCTTC

J: TRBJ2-7
D: NA
size: many
V: TRBV20-1
CDR3: CSASGFDSYEQYF
DNA: TGCAGTGCTAGTGGTTTCGATTCCTACGAGCAGTACTTC

J: TRBJ1-5
D: TRBD1
size: NA
V: TRBV2
CDR3: CASKDGQGIEPQHF
DNA: TGTGCCAGCAAAGATGGACAGGGAATTGAGCCCCAGCATTTT

J: TRBJ2-5
D: TRBD2
size: NA
V: TRBV4-1
CDR3: CASGRGLAGSPGETQYF
DNA: TGCGCCAGCGGCCGGGGGCTAGCGGGAAGCCCCGGGGAGACCCAGTACTTC

J: TRBJ1-1
D: TRBD1
size: many
V: TRBV20-1
CDR3: CSARGGTGRGEYAEAFF
DNA: TGCAGTGCTAGAGGCGGGACAGGCAGAGGGGAATACGCTGAAGCTTTCTTT

J: TRBJ2-3
D: NA
size: medium-sized
V: TRBV12-3/TRBV12-4
CDR3: CASSLSRGTDTQYF
DNA: TGTGCCAGCAGTTTAAGTAGAGGCACAGATACGCAGTATTTT

J: TRBJ2-7
D: TRBD1
size: NA
V: TRBV6-6
CDR3: CASRQTGASYEQYF
DNA: TGTGCCAGCAGGCAGACAGGGGCCAGCTACGAGCAGTACTTC

J: TRBJ2-1
D: NA
size: many
V: TRBV7-7
CDR3: CASSPGYASRPYNEQFF
DNA: TGTGCTAGCAGCCCGGGGTATGCCAGCCGGCCATACAATGAGCAGTTCTTC

J: TRBJ2-7
D: TRBD2
size: NA
V: TRBV4-1
CDR3: CASSQGQREGRGEQYF
DNA: TGCGCCAGCAGCCAGGGACAGCGGGAGGGCCGAGGGGAGCAGTACTTC

J: TRBJ2-5
D: TRBD1
size: many
V: TRBV6-6
CDR3: CASSRGQGQETQYF
DNA: TGTGCCAGCAGTCGCGGACAGGGGCAAGAGACCCAGTACTTC

J: TRBJ1-4
D: TRBD1
size: once
V: TRBV28
CDR3: CASKRTGAEKLFF
DNA: TGTGCCAGCAAGAGGACAGGGGCTGAAAAACTGTTTTTT

J: TRBJ2-1
D: TRBD1
size: few
V: TRBV7-9
CDR3: CASSPRDRVDEQFF
DNA: TGTGCCAGCAGCCCGCGGGACAGGGTCGATGAGCAGTTCTTC

J: TRBJ1-2
D: TRBD1
size: many
V: TRBV6-2/TRBV6-3
CDR3: CASSYSDRGRGGYTF
DNA: TGTGCCAGCAGTTACTCTGACAGGGGGCGCGGCGGCTACACCTTC

J: TRBJ2-2
D: NA
size: NA
V: TRBV20-1
CDR3: CSARGGGNTGELFF
DNA: TGCAGTGCTAGAGGGGGCGGAAACACCGGGGAGCTGTTTTTT

J: TRBJ2-3
D: NA
size: NA
V: TRBV7-9
CDR3: CASSFGSDPSTDTQYF
DNA: TGTGCCAGCAGCTTTGGTAGCGATCCTAGCACAGATACGCAGTATTTT

J: TRBJ2-6
D: NA
size: few
V: TRBV5-1
CDR3: CASSFATVPFSGANVLTF
DNA: TGCGCCAGCAGCTTCGCGACAGTTCCCTTCTCTGGGGCCAACGTCCTGACTTTC

J: TRBJ2-1
D: TRBD2
size: NA
V: TRBV7-2
CDR3: CASSSPGLAVYNEQFF
DNA: TGTGCCAGCAGTAGCCCGGGACTAGCGGTATACAATGAGCAGTTCTTC

J: TRBJ2-3
D: TRBD2
size: few
V: TRBV5-1
CDR3: CASSLVIAGVTDTQYF
DNA: TGCGCCAGCAGCTTAGTGATAGCGGGGGTCACAGATACGCAGTATTTT

J: TRBJ2-6
D: NA
size: NA
V: TRBV7-8
CDR3: CASSRISMDKFSGANVLTF
DNA: TGTGCCAGCAGCCGAATTAGCATGGACAAATTCTCTGGGGCCAACGTCCTGACTTTC

J: TRBJ2-5
D: NA
size: many
V: TRBV6-6
CDR3: CASSYEGLQETQYF
DNA: TGTGCCAGCAGTTACGAAGGGCTCCAAGAGACCCAGTACTTC

J: TRBJ1-2
D: NA
size: NA
V: TRBV28
CDR3: CASKQAYGYTF
DNA: TGTGCCAGCAAACAGGCCTATGGCTACACCTTC

J: TRBJ2-3
D: TRBD2
size: many
V: TRBV10-3
CDR3: CAISESSGGVRTDTQYF
DNA: TGTGCCATCAGTGAGAGTAGCGGGGGGGTCCGCACAGATACGCAGTATTTT

J: TRBJ2-5
D: TRBD2
size: few
V: TRBV9
CDR3: CASSSPGEGETQYF
DNA: TGTGCCAGCAGCTCCCCTGGGGAGGGGGAGACCCAGTACTTC

J: TRBJ2-1
D: TRBD2
size: medium-sized
V: TRBV20-1
CDR3: CSTAQRSSGRAGNEQFF
DNA: TGCAGTACAGCCCAACGTTCTAGCGGGAGGGCCGGCAATGAGCAGTTCTTC

J: TRBJ2-3
D: TRBD1
size: many
V: TRBV24-1
CDR3: CATSEQGARGDTQYF
DNA: TGTGCCACCAGTGAACAGGGGGCGCGAGGAGATACGCAGTATTTT

J: TRBJ2-2
D: NA
size: few
V: TRBV12-3/TRBV12-4
CDR3: CASSIVGELFF
DNA: TGTGCCAGCAGTATCGTCGGGGAGCTGTTTTTT

J: TRBJ2-1
D: TRBD2
size: medium-sized
V: TRBV3-1
CDR3: CASSRSTSGASYNEQFF
DNA: TGTGCCAGCAGCCGTTCGACTAGCGGAGCCTCCTACAATGAGCAGTTCTTC

J: TRBJ1-3
D: NA
size: few
V: TRBV7-2
CDR3: CASSLAGGGSGNTIYF
DNA: TGTGCCAGCAGCTTAGCAGGGGGGGGCTCTGGAAACACCATATATTTT

J: TRBJ2-1
D: NA
size: many
V: TRBV29-1
CDR3: CSAAQGGSYNEQFF
DNA: TGCAGCGCTGCCCAGGGAGGATCCTACAATGAGCAGTTCTTC

J: TRBJ2-5
D: NA
size: medium-sized
V: TRBV20-1
CDR3: CSARLGVPQETQYF
DNA: TGCAGTGCTAGGTTGGGAGTCCCCCAAGAGACCCAGTACTTC

J: TRBJ2-1
D: NA
size: many
V: TRBV20-1
CDR3: CSAYDSKKSYNEQFF
DNA: TGCAGTGCTTACGATAGCAAAAAGTCCTACAATGAGCAGTTCTTC

J: TRBJ2-7
D: NA
size: many
V: TRBV20-1
CDR3: CSAGVGSYEQYF
DNA: TGCAGTGCAGGGGTAGGCTCCTACGAGCAGTACTTC

J: TRBJ2-3
D: NA
size: many
V: TRBV28
CDR3: CASSLRAGSVTDTQYF
DNA: TGTGCCAGCAGTTTAAGGGCGGGAAGTGTAACAGATACGCAGTATTTT

J: TRBJ2-3
D: NA
size: few
V: TRBV7-9
CDR3: CASSPGTFGVLGDTQYF
DNA: TGTGCCAGCAGTCCCGGGACGTTTGGGGTTTTGGGAGATACGCAGTATTTT

J: TRBJ2-7
D: NA
size: medium-sized
V: TRBV13
CDR3: CASSSQQGVHEQYF
DNA: TGTGCCAGCAGTTCCCAACAGGGTGTCCACGAGCAGTACTTC

J: TRBJ1-5
D: NA
size: many
V: TRBV16
CDR3: CASSQMQGTNQPQHF
DNA: TGTGCCAGCAGCCAAATGCAGGGGACGAATCAGCCCCAGCATTTT

J: TRBJ1-1
D: TRBD1
size: many
V: TRBV28
CDR3: CASTYNTGGADTEAFF
DNA: TGTGCCAGCACCTATAATACAGGGGGCGCGGACACTGAAGCTTTCTTT

J: TRBJ1-6
D: NA
size: NA
V: TRBV5-8
CDR3: CASSLGYWENSPLHF
DNA: TGTGCCAGCAGCTTGGGATACTGGGAGAATTCACCCCTCCACTTT

J: TRBJ2-5
D: TRBD1
size: NA
V: TRBV7-8
CDR3: CASSTRQGKTQYF
DNA: TGTGCCAGCAGCACCCGACAGGGAAAGACCCAGTACTTC

J: TRBJ2-3
D: TRBD1
size: many
V: TRBV6-5
CDR3: CASSLGTVTDTQYF
DNA: TGTGCCAGCAGTTTAGGGACAGTCACAGATACGCAGTATTTT

J: TRBJ2-6
D: TRBD1
size: many
V: TRBV28
CDR3: CASSPPTGTATIQLTF
DNA: TGTGCCAGCAGTCCACCCACCGGGACAGCTACAATCCAGCTGACTTTC

J: TRBJ2-7
D: NA
size: many
V: TRBV27
CDR3: CASSEGESYEQYF
DNA: TGTGCCAGCAGTGAGGGGGAGTCCTACGAGCAGTACTTC

J: TRBJ2-1
D: NA
size: many
V: TRBV18
CDR3: CASSPPGGGDNEQFF
DNA: TGTGCCAGCTCACCCCCCGGAGGCGGAGACAATGAGCAGTTCTTC

J: TRBJ2-1
D: TRBD2
size: medium-sized
V: TRBV19
CDR3: CASSMLAGDEQFF
DNA: TGTGCCAGTAGTATGTTAGCGGGAGACGAGCAGTTCTTC

J: TRBJ2-3
D: TRBD1
size: NA
V: TRBV28
CDR3: CASSSAGGGKDTQYF
DNA: TGTGCCAGCAGCTCGGCAGGGGGCGGGAAAGATACGCAGTATTTT

J: TRBJ2-5
D: NA
size: few
V: TRBV6-1
CDR3: CASSERTRPLLPQETQYF
DNA: TGTGCCAGCAGTGAAAGGACAAGGCCCCTACTACCCCAAGAGACCCAGTACTTC

J: TRBJ2-7
D: NA
size: medium-sized
V: TRBV28
CDR3: CASSSRYEQYF
DNA: TGTGCCAGCAGTTCCCGCTACGAGCAGTACTTC

J: TRBJ2-1
D: NA
size: few
V: TRBV11-2
CDR3: CASSLLLGTSTNEQFF
DNA: TGTGCCAGCAGCTTATTGTTGGGGACCTCCACTAATGAGCAGTTCTTC

J: TRBJ1-1
D: NA
size: few
V: TRBV7-8
CDR3: CASSLVGSRNTEAFF
DNA: TGTGCCAGCAGCTTAGTCGGGTCTCGGAACACTGAAGCTTTCTTT